This TCR beta chain was obtained from a study of breast tumors, draining lymph nodes, adjacent tissues. Findings and caveats of the study: Tumor TCR diversity was below lymph nodes but above nontumor tissue. Data only fit, rather than demonstrated, lymph node origin of most tumor T cells. Findings are consistent with lymph node origin and intratumoral expansion of most tumor T cells.

One entry per CDR3 protein results from TCRdb running MiXCR on the multiplex PCR reads. The table has tens of thousands of distinct CDR3 sequences, around 29% seen once. This clonotype was seen a handful of times. Its antigen remains unidentified. A much larger clone sits a single nucleotide away, making a read error possible. Germline values: CDR1 SGHKS, CDR2 YYEKEE (reference sequence). With 3 bases removed from V and 6 bases from J, the gap between germline ends came to 10 bases. The CDR3 runs 13 residues. Axillary draining lymph nodes of breast cancer patients supplied the node samples. The sequence was collected from a female donor with breast cancer. Some clones in this sample may be carry-over from other donors' samples. The chain has TRBV5-5 and TRBJ1-5; the D gene is possibly TRBD1 (6 bases). Sequencing was carried out using axillary lymph node tissue. CDR3 DNA sequence: TGTGCCAGCAGCTCGGCAGGGGCTCAGCCCCAGCATTTT. As protein: CASSSAGAQPQHF.